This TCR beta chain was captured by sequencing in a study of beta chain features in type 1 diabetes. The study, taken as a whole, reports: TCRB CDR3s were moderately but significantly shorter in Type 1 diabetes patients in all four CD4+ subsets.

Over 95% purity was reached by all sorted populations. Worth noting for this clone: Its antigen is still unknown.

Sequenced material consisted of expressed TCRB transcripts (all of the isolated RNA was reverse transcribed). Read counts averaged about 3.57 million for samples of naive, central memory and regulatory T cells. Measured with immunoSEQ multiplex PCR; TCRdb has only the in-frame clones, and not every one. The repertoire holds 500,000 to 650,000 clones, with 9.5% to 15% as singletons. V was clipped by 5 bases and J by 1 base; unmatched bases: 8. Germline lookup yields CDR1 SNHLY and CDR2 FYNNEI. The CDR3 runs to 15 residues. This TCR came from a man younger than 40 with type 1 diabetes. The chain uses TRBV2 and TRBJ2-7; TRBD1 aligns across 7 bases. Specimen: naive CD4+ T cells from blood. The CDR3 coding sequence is TGTGCCAGCAGTAGGGGACAGCCAGGGTCCTACGAGCAGTACTTC. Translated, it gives CASSRGQPGSYEQYF.